Listed here are 2 T cell receptor beta chains from one sample, sequenced in a study of early T cells in non-severe SARS-CoV-2 infection. TCRdb fed the 5' RACE reads into MiXCR, producing one record per CDR3 protein. The sample lists 65,000 to 75,000 distinct CDR3 sequences, 3.5% to 6% occurring once. The source was whole blood, collected at baseline. The origin of the receptors is an adult who was a healthcare worker with PCR-confirmed SARS-CoV-2 infection or an uninfected control (not recorded which). The donor label of this sample is uncertain.

Comments on this clonotype: The junction and the germline gene differ at one end; a read error may be behind it. The chain is built from TRBV9 and TRBJ1-6; D possibly corresponds to TRBD1 (5 bases). This CDR3 spans 12 amino acids. The germline V gene has CDR1 SGDLS and CDR2 YYNGEE. The CDR3 loop reads CASSPHGPRGGF. Here the CDR3 DNA reads TGTGCCAGCAGCCCCCACGGTCCGCGGGGGGGGTTT.

This clonotype came up many times. Relative to the germline gene, one junction end is altered; a read error may explain this. The rearrangement links TRBV29-1 to TRBJ2-7; 7 nucleotides match TRBD1. The V gene's germline CDR1 is SQVTM and CDR2 ANQGSEA. The CDR3 extends over 11 amino acids. This CDR3 is CSVYNRGRLFF. The CDR3 region has the DNA TGCAGCGTTTATAACAGGGGCCGACTTTTCTTC.